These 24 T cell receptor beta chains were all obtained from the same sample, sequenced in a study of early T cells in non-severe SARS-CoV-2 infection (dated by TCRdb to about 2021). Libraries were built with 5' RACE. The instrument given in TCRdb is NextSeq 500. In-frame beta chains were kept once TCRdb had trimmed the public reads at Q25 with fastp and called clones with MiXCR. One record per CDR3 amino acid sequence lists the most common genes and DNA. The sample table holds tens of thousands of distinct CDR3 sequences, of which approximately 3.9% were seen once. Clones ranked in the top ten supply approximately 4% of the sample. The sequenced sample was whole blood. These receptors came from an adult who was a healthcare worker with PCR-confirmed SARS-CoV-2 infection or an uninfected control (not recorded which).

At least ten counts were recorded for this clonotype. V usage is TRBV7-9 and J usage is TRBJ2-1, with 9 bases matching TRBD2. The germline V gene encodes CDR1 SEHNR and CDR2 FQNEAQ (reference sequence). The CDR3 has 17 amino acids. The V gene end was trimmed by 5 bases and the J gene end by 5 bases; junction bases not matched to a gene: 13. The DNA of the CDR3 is TGTGCCAGCAGCGAGCCCGGGCGGACTAGCGAAGACAATGAGCAGTTCTTC. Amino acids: CASSEPGRTSEDNEQFF.

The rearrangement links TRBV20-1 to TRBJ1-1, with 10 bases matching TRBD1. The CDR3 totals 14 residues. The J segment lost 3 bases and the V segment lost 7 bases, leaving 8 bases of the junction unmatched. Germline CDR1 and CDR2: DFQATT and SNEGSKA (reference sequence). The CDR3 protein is CSGLTGGLDTEAFF. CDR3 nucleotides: TGCAGTGGGTTGACAGGGGGCCTGGACACTGAAGCTTTCTTT.

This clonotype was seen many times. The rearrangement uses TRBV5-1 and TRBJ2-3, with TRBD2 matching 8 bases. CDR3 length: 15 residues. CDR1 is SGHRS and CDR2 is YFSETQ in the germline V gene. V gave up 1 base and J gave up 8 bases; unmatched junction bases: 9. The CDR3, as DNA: TGCGCCAGCAGCTTGCGGACGGGAGGGCCGCCTACGCAGTATTTT. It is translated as CASSLRTGGPPTQYF.

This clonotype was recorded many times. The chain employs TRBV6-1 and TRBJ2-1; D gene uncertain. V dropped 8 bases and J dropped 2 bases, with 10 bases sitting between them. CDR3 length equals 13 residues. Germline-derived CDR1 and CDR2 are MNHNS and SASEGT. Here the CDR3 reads CASGPFTYNEQFF. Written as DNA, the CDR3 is TGTGCCAGCGGACCGTTTACCTACAATGAGCAGTTCTTC.

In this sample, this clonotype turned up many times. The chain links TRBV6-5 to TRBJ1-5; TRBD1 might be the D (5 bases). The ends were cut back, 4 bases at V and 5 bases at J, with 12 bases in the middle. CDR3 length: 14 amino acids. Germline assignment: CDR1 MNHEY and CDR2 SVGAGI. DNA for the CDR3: TGTGCCAGCAGTTGGGGACGGGCAGATCAGCCCCAGCATTTT. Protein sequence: CASSWGRADQPQHF.

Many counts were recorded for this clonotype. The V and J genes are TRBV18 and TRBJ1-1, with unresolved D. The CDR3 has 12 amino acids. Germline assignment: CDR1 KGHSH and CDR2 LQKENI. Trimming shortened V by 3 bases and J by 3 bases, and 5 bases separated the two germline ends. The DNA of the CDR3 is TGTGCCAGCTCACCTTCCGACACTGAAGCTTTCTTT. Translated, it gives CASSPSDTEAFF.

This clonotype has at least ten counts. The CDR3 coding sequence is TGTGCCAGCAGCCCCCTAGGGGTAGGGGCCAACGTCCTGACTTTC. Its translation is CASSPLGVGANVLTF. This chain connects TRBV7-3 to TRBJ2-6; D is perhaps TRBD1 (5 bases). Germline V CDR1 and CDR2: SGHTA, FQGTGA. CDR3 length: 15 residues. V lost 5 bases to trimming and J lost 4 bases, with 12 bases between them.

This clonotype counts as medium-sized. The CDR3 here is CASSWDRFSSGANVLTF. The CDR3 DNA follows: TGTGCCAGCAGTTGGGACAGATTTAGCTCTGGGGCCAACGTCCTGACTTTC. The chain couples TRBV28 to TRBJ2-6; 7 nucleotides agree with TRBD1. The trim removed 4 bases at V and 0 bases at J, leaving 6 bases unmatched. CDR1 is MDHEN, CDR2 SYDVKM, per germline. The CDR3 is 17 amino acids.

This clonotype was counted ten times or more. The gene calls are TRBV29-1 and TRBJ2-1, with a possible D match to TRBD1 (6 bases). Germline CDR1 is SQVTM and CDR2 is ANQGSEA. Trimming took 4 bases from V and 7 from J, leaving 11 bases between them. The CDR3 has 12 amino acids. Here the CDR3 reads CSVGSTGNEQFF. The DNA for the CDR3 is TGCAGCGTTGGGTCAACAGGGAATGAGCAGTTCTTC.

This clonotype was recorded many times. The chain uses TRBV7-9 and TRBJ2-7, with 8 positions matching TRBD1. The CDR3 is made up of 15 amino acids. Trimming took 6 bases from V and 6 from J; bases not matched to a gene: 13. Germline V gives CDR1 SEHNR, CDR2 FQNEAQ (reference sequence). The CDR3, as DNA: TGTGCCAGCAGTTCCTGGACAGGGAAGGGGGCCGAGCAGTACTTC. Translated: CASSSWTGKGAEQYF.

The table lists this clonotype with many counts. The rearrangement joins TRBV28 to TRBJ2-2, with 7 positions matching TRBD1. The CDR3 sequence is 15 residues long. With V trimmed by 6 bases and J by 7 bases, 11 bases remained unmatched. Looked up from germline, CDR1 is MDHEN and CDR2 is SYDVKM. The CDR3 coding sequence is TGTGCCAGCAGCTCTCACGACAGGGAAGGCGGGGAGCTGTTTTTT. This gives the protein CASSSHDREGGELFF.

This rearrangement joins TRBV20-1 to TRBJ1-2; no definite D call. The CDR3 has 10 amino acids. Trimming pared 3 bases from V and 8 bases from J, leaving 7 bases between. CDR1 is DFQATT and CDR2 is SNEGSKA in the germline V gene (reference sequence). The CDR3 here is CSASSPGYTF. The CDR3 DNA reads TGCAGTGCTAGTTCTCCGGGCTACACCTTC.

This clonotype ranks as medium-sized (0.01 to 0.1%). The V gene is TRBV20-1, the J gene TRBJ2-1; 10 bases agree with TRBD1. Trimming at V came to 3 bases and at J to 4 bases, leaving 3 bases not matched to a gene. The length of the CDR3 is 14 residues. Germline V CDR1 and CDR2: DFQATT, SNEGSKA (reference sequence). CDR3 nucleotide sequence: TGCAGTGCTAGCGGGACAGGGGTTTACAATGAGCAGTTCTTC. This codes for CSASGTGVYNEQFF.

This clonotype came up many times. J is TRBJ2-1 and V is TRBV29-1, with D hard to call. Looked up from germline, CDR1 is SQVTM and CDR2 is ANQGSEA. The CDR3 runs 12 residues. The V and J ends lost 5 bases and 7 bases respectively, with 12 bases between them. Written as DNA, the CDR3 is TGCAGCGTTCTGTCTTTGGAGAATGAGCAGTTCTTC. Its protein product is CSVLSLENEQFF.

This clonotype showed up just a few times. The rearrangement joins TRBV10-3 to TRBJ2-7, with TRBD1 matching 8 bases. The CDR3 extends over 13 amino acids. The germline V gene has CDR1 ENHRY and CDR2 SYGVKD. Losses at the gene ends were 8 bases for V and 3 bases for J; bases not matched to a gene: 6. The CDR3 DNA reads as TGTGCCATCGGGGGACAGGTCAACTACGAGCAGTACTTC. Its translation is CAIGGQVNYEQYF.

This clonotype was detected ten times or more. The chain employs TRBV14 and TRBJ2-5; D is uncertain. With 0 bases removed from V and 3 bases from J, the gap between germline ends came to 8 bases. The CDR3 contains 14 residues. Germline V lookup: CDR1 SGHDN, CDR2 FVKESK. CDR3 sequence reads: CASSQDWQEETQYF. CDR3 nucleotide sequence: TGTGCCAGCAGCCAAGATTGGCAGGAAGAGACCCAGTACTTC.

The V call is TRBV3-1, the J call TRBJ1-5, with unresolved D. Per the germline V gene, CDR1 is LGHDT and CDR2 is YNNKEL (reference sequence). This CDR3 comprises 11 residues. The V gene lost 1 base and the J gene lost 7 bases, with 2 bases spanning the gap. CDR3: CASSQAQPQHF. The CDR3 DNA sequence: TGTGCCAGCAGCCAAGCCCAGCCCCAGCATTTT.

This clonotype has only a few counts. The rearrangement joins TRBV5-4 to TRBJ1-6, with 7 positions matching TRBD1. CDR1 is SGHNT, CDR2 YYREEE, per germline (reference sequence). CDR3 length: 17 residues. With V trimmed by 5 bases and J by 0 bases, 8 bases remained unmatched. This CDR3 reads CASSKGASGSYNSPLHF. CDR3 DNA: TGTGCCAGCAGTAAGGGGGCCTCGGGCTCCTATAATTCACCCCTCCACTTT.

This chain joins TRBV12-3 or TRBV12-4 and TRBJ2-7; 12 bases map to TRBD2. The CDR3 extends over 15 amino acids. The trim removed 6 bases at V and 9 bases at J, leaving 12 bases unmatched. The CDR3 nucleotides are TGTGCCAGCAGATCCCGGACTAGCGGGAACGGTGTGCAGTACTTC. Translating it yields CASRSRTSGNGVQYF.

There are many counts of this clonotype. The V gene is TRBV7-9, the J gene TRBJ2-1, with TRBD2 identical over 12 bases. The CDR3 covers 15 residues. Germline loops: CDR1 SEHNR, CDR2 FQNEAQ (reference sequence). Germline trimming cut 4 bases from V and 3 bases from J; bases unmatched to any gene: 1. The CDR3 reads CASSSGLAGYNEQFF. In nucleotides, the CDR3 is TGTGCCAGCAGCTCGGGACTAGCGGGCTACAATGAGCAGTTCTTC. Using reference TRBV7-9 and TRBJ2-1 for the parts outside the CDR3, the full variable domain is DTGVSQNPRHKITKRGQNVTFRCDPISEHNRLYWYRQTLGQGPEFLTYFQNEAQLEKSRLLSDRFSAERPKGSFSTLEIQRTEQGDSAMYLCASSSGLAGYNEQFFGPGTRLTVL.

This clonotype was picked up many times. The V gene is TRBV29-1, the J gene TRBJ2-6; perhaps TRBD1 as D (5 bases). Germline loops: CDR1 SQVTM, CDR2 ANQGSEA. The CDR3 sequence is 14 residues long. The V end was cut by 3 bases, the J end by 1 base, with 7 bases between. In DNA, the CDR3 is TGCAGCGTTGACCCAGGGTCTGGGGCCAACGTCCTGACTTTC. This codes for CSVDPGSGANVLTF.

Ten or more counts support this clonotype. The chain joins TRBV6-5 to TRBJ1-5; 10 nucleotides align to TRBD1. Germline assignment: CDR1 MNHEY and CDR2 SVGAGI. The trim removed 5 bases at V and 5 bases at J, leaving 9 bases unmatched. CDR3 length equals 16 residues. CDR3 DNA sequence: TGTGCCAGCAGTCCAACAGGGACAGGGGATCATCAGCCCCAGCATTTT. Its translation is CASSPTGTGDHQPQHF.

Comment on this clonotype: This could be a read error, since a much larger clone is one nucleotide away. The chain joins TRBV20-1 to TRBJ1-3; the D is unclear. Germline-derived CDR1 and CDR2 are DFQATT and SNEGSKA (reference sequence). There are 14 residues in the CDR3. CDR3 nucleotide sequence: TGCAGTGCTAGAGACAGCAGCTCTGGAAACACCACATATTTT. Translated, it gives CSARDSSSGNTTYF.

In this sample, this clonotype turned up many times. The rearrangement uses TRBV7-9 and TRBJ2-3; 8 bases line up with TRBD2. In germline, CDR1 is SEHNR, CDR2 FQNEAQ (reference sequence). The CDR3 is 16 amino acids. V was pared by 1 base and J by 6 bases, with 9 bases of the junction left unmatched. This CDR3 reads CASSLVGSGTGDTQYF. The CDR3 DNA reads TGTGCCAGCAGCTTAGTCGGTAGCGGGACTGGGGATACGCAGTATTTT.